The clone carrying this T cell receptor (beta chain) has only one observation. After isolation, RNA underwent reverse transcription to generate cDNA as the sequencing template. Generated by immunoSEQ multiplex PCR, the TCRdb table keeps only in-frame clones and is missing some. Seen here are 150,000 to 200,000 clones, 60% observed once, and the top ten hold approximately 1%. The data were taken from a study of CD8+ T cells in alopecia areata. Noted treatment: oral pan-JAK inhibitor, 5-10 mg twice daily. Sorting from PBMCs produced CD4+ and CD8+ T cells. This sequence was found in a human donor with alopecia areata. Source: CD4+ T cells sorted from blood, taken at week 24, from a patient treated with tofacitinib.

The CDR3 region has the DNA TGTGCCAGCAGCTATAGGCCAGGGAACACTGAAGCTTTCTTT. It codes for CASSYRPGNTEAFF. This chain links TRBV11-2 with TRBJ1-1, with unresolved D. From germline, CDR1 is SGHAT and CDR2 FQNNGV. The V gene lost 4 bases and the J gene lost 1 base, with 10 bases spanning the gap. CDR3 length: 14 residues.